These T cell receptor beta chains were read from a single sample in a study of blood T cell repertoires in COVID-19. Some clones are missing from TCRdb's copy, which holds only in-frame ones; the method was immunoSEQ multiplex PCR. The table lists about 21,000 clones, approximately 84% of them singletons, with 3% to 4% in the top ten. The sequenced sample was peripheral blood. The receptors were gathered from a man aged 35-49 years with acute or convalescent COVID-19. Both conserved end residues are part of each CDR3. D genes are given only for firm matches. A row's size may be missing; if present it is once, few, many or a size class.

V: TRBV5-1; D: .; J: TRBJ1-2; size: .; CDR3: CASSLYVPTYGYTF; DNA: TGCGCCAGCAGCTTATACGTCCCCACTTATGGCTACACCTTC
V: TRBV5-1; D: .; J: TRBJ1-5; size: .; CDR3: CASSLGFRDQPQHF; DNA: TGCGCCAGCAGCTTGGGGTTTCGGGATCAGCCCCAGCATTTT
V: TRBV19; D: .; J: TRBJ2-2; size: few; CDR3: CASSIAGELFF; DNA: TGTGCCAGTAGTATCGCCGGGGAGCTGTTTTTT
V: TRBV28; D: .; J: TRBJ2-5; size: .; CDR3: CASRLDSQETQYF; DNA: TGTGCCAGCAGATTGGACAGTCAAGAGACCCAGTACTTC
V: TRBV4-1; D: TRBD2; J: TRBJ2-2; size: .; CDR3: CASSQDITSGRISGELFF; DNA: TGCGCCAGCAGCCAAGATATTACTAGCGGGAGGATCAGCGGGGAGCTGTTTTTT
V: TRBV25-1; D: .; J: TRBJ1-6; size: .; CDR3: CASSAVNSYNSPLHF; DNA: TGTGCCAGCAGTGCCGTAAACTCCTATAATTCACCCCTCCACTTT
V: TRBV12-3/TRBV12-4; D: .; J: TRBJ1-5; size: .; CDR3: CASSRGKQPQHF; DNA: TGTGCCAGCAGCAGGGGAAAGCAGCCCCAGCATTTT
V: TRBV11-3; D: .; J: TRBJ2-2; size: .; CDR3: CASSLYSTGELFF; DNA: TGTGCCAGCAGTCTTTACAGCACCGGGGAGCTGTTTTTT
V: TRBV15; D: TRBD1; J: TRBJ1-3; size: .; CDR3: CATSRPTGVGGNTIYF; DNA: TGTGCCACCAGCAGACCGACAGGGGTCGGGGGCAACACCATATATTTT
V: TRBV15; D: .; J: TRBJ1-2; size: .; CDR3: CATSREGSGVGIYGYTF; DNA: TGTGCCACCAGCAGAGAGGGGTCAGGGGTAGGGATCTATGGCTACACCTTC
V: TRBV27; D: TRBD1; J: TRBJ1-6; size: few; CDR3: CASSLGQARNSPLHF; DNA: TGTGCCAGCAGTTTGGGACAGGCACGGAATTCACCCCTCCACTTT
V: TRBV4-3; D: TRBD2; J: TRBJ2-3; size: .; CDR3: CASSRRLAGDWTDTQYF; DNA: TGCGCCAGCAGCCGTCGACTAGCGGGGGATTGGACAGATACGCAGTATTTT
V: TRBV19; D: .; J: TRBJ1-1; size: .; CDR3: CASSIGGGRWNTEAFF; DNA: TGTGCCAGTAGTATAGGCGGGGGACGGTGGAACACTGAAGCTTTCTTT
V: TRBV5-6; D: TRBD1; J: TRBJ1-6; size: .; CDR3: CASSSIQGAHSPLHF; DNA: TGTGCCAGCAGCTCGATACAGGGGGCGCATTCACCCCTCCACTTT
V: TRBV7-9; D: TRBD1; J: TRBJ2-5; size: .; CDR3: CASSRGDRDQETQYF; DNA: TGTGCCAGCAGCCGAGGGGACAGAGACCAAGAGACCCAGTACTTC
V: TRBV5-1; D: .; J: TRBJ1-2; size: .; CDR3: CASSLSGQNYGYTF; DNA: TGCGCCAGCAGCTTGTCAGGACAAAACTATGGCTACACCTTC
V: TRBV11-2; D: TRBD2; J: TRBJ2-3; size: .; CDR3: CASSLDDGRAAADTQYF; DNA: TGTGCCAGCAGCTTAGACGACGGGAGGGCCGCGGCAGATACGCAGTATTTT
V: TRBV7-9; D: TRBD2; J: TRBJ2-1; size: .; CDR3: CASSSGLPPNEQFF; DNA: TGTGCCAGCAGCTCGGGACTACCACCCAATGAGCAGTTCTTC
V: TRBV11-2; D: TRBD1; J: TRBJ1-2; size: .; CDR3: CASSFNRGNGYGYTF; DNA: TGTGCCAGCAGCTTCAACAGGGGGAACGGGTATGGCTACACCTTC
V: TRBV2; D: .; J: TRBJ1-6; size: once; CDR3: CASTLDSLGDSPLHF; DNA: TGTGCCAGCACCCTGGACAGCCTCGGGGACTCACCCCTCCACTTT
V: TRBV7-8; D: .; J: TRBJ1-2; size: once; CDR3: CASSSDQGFYGYTF; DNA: TGTGCCAGCAGCTCAGACCAGGGATTCTATGGCTACACCTTC